This T cell receptor (beta chain) derives from a study of beta chain features in type 1 diabetes. Whole-study results and caveats: Compared to healthy donors, patients appeared to have naive, central memory and Treg TCRB repertoires that were more alike. Sequencing from cDNA could over-represent high-TCR-expressing cells.

This CDR3 is 15 amino acids long. J lost 0 bases, V lost 8 bases, and 10 bases had no gene match. Germline CDR1 and CDR2: KGHSH and LQKENI. Details on this clone: Its antigen remains unknown.

Investigators reverse transcribed all isolated RNA, so they sequenced expressed TCRB transcripts. TCRdb keeps only in-frame clones here, not all; method: immunoSEQ multiplex PCR. This table has some 150,000 clones, 11% appearing once. The V and J genes are TRBV18 and TRBJ2-7, with 7 bases matching TRBD2. Source material: central memory CD4+ T cells from blood. This TCR came from a man aged 18 to 30 in good health. The CDR3: CASTMGLLSSYEQYF. As DNA, the CDR3 is TGTGCCAGCACTATGGGACTACTCAGCTCCTACGAGCAGTACTTC.